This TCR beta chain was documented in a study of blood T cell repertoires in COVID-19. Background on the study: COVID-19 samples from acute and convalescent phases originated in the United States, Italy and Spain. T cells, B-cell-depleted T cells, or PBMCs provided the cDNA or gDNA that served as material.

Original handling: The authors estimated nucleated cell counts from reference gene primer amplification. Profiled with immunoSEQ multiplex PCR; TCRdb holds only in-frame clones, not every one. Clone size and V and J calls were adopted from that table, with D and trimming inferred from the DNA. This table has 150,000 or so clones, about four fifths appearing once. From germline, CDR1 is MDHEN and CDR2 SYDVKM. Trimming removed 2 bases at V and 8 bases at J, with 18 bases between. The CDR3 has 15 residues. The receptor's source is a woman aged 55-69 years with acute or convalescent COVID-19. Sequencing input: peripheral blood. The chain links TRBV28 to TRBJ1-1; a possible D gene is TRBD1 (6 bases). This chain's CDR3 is CASSLPRGGGNEAFF. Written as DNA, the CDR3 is TGTGCCAGCAGTTTACCTAGGGGAGGGGGAAACGAAGCTTTCTTT.